A selection of T cell receptor beta chains follows, all from one sample in a study of identical twins. A single record per CDR3 protein comes from TCRdb applying MiXCR to the 5' RACE reads. The data hold 1.5 million or so distinct CDR3 sequences, with more than 30% observed a single time. Sequences were obtained from cord blood. The receptors here all came from a newborn girl in good health. The CDR3 runs from the conserved cysteine through the conserved F or W. A D gene is named only where the DNA matches it firmly. Clone size is given for some rows only: seen once, a few or many times, or a class if the clone is expanded.

TRBV20-1	TRBJ2-7	TRBD2	.	14	CSAESGVISYEQYF	TGCAGTGCCGAAAGCGGGGTAATCTCCTACGAGCAGTACTTC
TRBV4-2	TRBJ1-1	.	.	15	CASSQGPDGNTEAFF	TGTGCCAGCAGCCAAGGCCCCGACGGGAACACTGAAGCTTTCTTT
TRBV28	TRBJ2-4	.	.	17	CASSFFAWTKEENIQYF	TGTGCCAGCAGTTTTTTTGCGTGGACGAAGGAGGAAAACATTCAGTACTTC
TRBV20-1	TRBJ2-7	TRBD2	.	14	CSASRRGRTYEQYF	TGCAGTGCTAGTAGGCGGGGGAGAACCTACGAGCAGTACTTC
TRBV10-3	TRBJ1-5	.	.	15	CAISERPAANQPQHF	TGTGCCATCAGTGAGCGGCCGGCGGCCAATCAGCCCCAGCATTTT
TRBV4-2	TRBJ2-3	.	.	15	CASSRSESGIDTQYF	TGTGCCAGCAGCCGAAGCGAAAGCGGAATAGATACGCAGTATTTT
TRBV20-1	TRBJ1-2	TRBD1	many	15	CSARDHPTGAYGYTF	TGCAGTGCTAGAGATCACCCCACAGGGGCCTATGGCTACACCTTC
TRBV14	TRBJ2-7	.	many	16	CASSPHRTLSSYEQYF	TGTGCCAGCAGCCCTCACAGGACCCTTAGCTCCTACGAGCAGTACTTC
TRBV7-6	TRBJ1-2	TRBD1	.	14	CASSSPGQYYGYTF	TGTGCCAGCAGCTCCCCGGGACAGTATTATGGCTACACCTTC
TRBV9	TRBJ2-1	.	.	15	CASSVEASPYNEQFF	TGTGCCAGCAGCGTAGAGGCTAGCCCCTACAATGAGCAGTTCTTC